The entry below describes one T cell receptor (beta chain). The V and J ends lost 4 bases and 5 bases, in that order; junction bases with no gene match: 4. Per germline, CDR1 SEHNR and CDR2 FQNEAQ (reference sequence). The CDR3 contains 15 residues. The sample is drawn from a study of T cell changes during pregnancy in multiple sclerosis. Measured with immunoSEQ multiplex PCR; TCRdb has only the in-frame clones, and not every one. The sample shows 35,000 to 40,000 clones, around 90% of them seen only once. The chain links TRBV7-9 to TRBJ2-5; 13 nucleotides agree with TRBD2. The material was CD8+ T cells from peripheral blood mononuclear cells, obtained in the third trimester of pregnancy. The sequence came from a female donor with multiple sclerosis, enrolled in a pregnancy study. CDR3 nucleotide sequence: TGTGCCAGCAGCTCCACTAGCGGGAGGGTTGAGACCCAGTACTTC. Translated: CASSSTSGRVETQYF.